Listed below are T cell receptor beta chains from one sample, sequenced in a study of regulatory T cells in long-lasting Graves disease. In TCRdb, the multiplex PCR reads were re-called with MiXCR into one record per CDR3 protein. The table lists more than 300,000 distinct CDR3 sequences, 20% to 25% of them singletons. The material sequenced was peripheral blood mononuclear cells (PBMCs), taken when the disease was refractory, from a patient treated with antithyroid drugs. The receptors here all came from a woman between 40 and 55 years old with Graves disease. Each CDR3 is given with its conserved first and last residue. D genes are given only for firm matches.

>-|TRBV5-5
CASSLRGGSAANYGYTF
>-|TRBV4-1
CASSQESAGYGYTF
>TRBD1|TRBV20-1
CSAASGTVNTEAFF
>TRBD2|TRBV14
CASSPLFSREHEQYF
>-|TRBV11-2
CASSRGVPDTQYF
>-|TRBV2
CASSEGRYTGELFF
>-|TRBV7-9
CASSPDPTTEAFF
>-|TRBV20-1
CSATRWKTQYF
>TRBD1|TRBV28
CASSFLGGVAFF
>TRBD2|TRBV10-3
CAISFRTSGMADTQYF
>TRBD2|TRBV19
CASSRREGPGEQFF
>TRBD1|TRBV5-1
CASSLGTGGETEAFF
>-|TRBV14
CASSRQAGEQFF
>-|TRBV12-3/TRBV12-4
CASRDSPGNTIYF
>-|TRBV4-1
CASSQGGPRNVGKLFF
>TRBD2|TRBV4-2
CASSHGGGPWSEQFF
>TRBD2|TRBV28
CASSLDTGTSGTYEQYF
>-|TRBV7-8
CASSLRGETQYF
>-|TRBV3-1
CASSQQGADYGYTF
>TRBD2|TRBV7-2
CASSPGEGTTGELFF
>-|TRBV28
CASSLSGAFFYEQYF
>TRBD1|TRBV12-3/TRBV12-4
CASSTRGLTVGEQYF